Sequencing of this T cell receptor beta chain was carried out in a study of shared clonotypes between healthy human individuals. Data came from immunoSEQ multiplex PCR; TCRdb stores just in-frame clones and leaves some out. The sample records about 1 million clones, about 80% being singletons. This clone was counted between two and nine times. Sequenced input: memory CD4+ T cells sorted from blood. As to subset: CD45RA-negative fraction. The origin of this receptor is a man between 18 and 29 years old in good health.

The CDR3 DNA follows: TGTGCCAGTAGTATCAAGTCCTCAGAAGCTTTCTTT. It translates to CASSIKSSEAFF. This chain joins TRBV19 and TRBJ1-1; D is unresolved. This CDR3 has 12 residues. Trimming removed 3 bases from V and 8 bases from J, with 10 bases in between. Germline loops: CDR1 LNHDA, CDR2 SQIVND (reference sequence).